This T cell receptor beta chain was recorded in a study of shared clonotypes between healthy human individuals. The assay was run at deep level. Input per replicate PCR of unsorted PBMC was roughly 300 ng DNA, corresponding to roughly 30,000 T cell genomes. Profiling relied on immunoSEQ multiplex PCR, and the TCRdb table lists in-frame clones only, not all of them. This repertoire shows about 480,000 clones, 60% to 80% found once; its top ten account for around an eighth. In germline, CDR1 is SGHNT, CDR2 YYREEE (reference sequence). The length of the CDR3 is 15 residues. Trimming cost V 1 base and J 0 bases; bases outside gene matches: 4.

The genes are TRBV5-4 and TRBJ2-7; 7 bases align to TRBD2. The TCR comes from a middle-aged woman in good health. Some clones in this sample may be carry-over from other donors' samples. Sample: PBMCs. The CDR3 coding sequence is TGTGCCAGCAGCTTGCTAGCGGTAAGCTCCTACGAGCAGTACTTC. Protein product: CASSLLAVSSYEQYF.